The 20 T cell receptor beta chains presented below share a single source sample, sequenced in a study of blood T cell repertoires in COVID-19 (dated by TCRdb to the early 2020s). Receptor libraries were prepared by the immunoSEQ multiplex PCR assay. The source is immuneACCESS, and TCRdb retained only in-frame sequences with V and J called. Part of the clones is not carried over; for the studies checked, unresolved V genes explain less than half of this, and the remainder is unexplained. In this sample the table shows over 85,000 clones, around 87% of which occur a single time. 15% of the sample belongs to the ten largest clones. Material for sequencing was peripheral blood. These receptors all come from a human donor in a cohort sampled during active COVID-19.

This clone appeared once. This CDR3 is CASSLETGEWETQYF. The CDR3 DNA is TGCGCCAGCAGCTTGGAGACAGGGGAGTGGGAGACCCAGTACTTC. V and J are TRBV5-1 and TRBJ2-5; 8 bases fit TRBD1. Germline CDR1 SGHRS, CDR2 YFSETQ. The CDR3 loop spans 15 amino acids. V was pared by 0 bases and J by 5 bases, with 6 bases of the junction left unmatched. The whole variable domain, filled in from reference TRBV5-1 and TRBJ2-5, reads KAGVTQTPRYLIKTRGQQVTLSCSPISGHRSVSWYQQTPGQGLQFLFEYFSETQRNKGNFPGRFSGRQFSNSRSEMNVSTLELGDSALYLCASSLETGEWETQYFGPGTRLLVL.

This chain joins TRBV9 and TRBJ1-3, with D tentatively TRBD1 (6 bases). CDR3 size: 18 residues. CDR1 and CDR2 (germline): SGDLS, YYNGEE. The V end lost 7 bases, the J end lost 2 bases, and 25 bases lay between the germline ends. The CDR3 bases are TGTGCCAGCGCCCCTGGGGGGGCCAAAGAACTTACTGGAAACACCATATATTTT. This sequence encodes CASAPGGAKELTGNTIYF.

This chain joins TRBV3-1 (or the pseudogene TRBV3-2) and TRBJ2-7; 7 positions match TRBD1. Per the germline V gene, CDR1 is LGHDT and CDR2 is YNNKEL (reference sequence). V trimming: 4 bases; J trimming: 4 bases; junction bases outside the gene matches: 13. The CDR3 sequence is 16 residues long. The CDR3 region is CASSLLFGQVVYEQYF. The CDR3, as DNA: TGTGCCAGCAGCCTCCTTTTCGGACAGGTGGTATACGAGCAGTACTTC.

This CDR3 reads CASSALAGGVSNEQFF. The CDR3, as DNA: TGCGCCAGCAGCGCCCTAGCGGGAGGGGTTTCCAATGAGCAGTTCTTC. The chain is built from TRBV5-1 and TRBJ2-1, with TRBD2 identical over 12 bases. The CDR3 runs to 16 residues. V shed 4 bases and J 6 bases; nucleotides not matched to a gene: 8. Germline V CDR1 and CDR2: SGHRS, YFSETQ.

The CDR3 DNA reads TGTGCCAGCTCACCACTGGGACAGAGGCGTACTGAAGCTTTCTTT. Translating it yields CASSPLGQRRTEAFF. The chain uses TRBV18 and TRBJ1-1; TRBD1 aligns across 7 bases. Trimming cost V 1 base and J 5 bases; bases outside gene matches: 7. The CDR3 is made up of 15 amino acids. CDR1 and CDR2 from the germline V gene are KGHSH and LQKENI.

The V gene is TRBV6-2 or TRBV6-3, the J gene TRBJ2-2; 7 bases agree with TRBD1. The CDR3 is made up of 18 amino acids. The germline CDR1 and CDR2 sequences are MNHEY and SVGEGT. The J segment lost 0 bases and the V segment lost 5 bases, leaving 12 bases of the junction unmatched. The CDR3: CASSTRDRVKANTGELFF. CDR3 nucleotide sequence: TGTGCCAGCAGTACCAGGGACAGAGTAAAGGCGAACACCGGGGAGCTGTTTTTT.

The chain uses TRBV21-1 and TRBJ1-5; the D segment call TRBD1 is taken from the table without a DNA check. TRBV21-1 is classified as a pseudogene. The CDR3 runs to 17 residues. For the CDR3, the DNA is TGTGCCAGCAGCAGGTTGGGACAGGGATGTGGCAATCAGCCCCAGCATTTT. It specifies CASSRLGQGCGNQPQHF.

The chain carries TRBV6-1 and TRBJ2-2, with D possibly being TRBD1 (6 bases). From germline, CDR1 is MNHNS and CDR2 SASEGT. CDR3 size: 14 residues. Trimming cost V 2 bases and J 4 bases, with 8 bases left between them. The CDR3 DNA reads TGTGCCAGCAGTGAAATACAGGGCACCGGGGAGCTGTTTTTT. Protein sequence: CASSEIQGTGELFF.

The V and J genes are TRBV29-1 and TRBJ1-1, with D maybe TRBD1 (6 bases). The germline V and J ends were trimmed by 0 bases and 7 bases, with 15 bases remaining between them. This CDR3 is 14 amino acids long. Per the germline V gene, CDR1 is SQVTM and CDR2 is ANQGSEA. The CDR3 loop reads CSVEEPGTRFEAFF. The CDR3 DNA reads TGCAGCGTTGAAGAGCCAGGGACAAGATTTGAAGCTTTCTTT.

V usage is TRBV14 and J usage is TRBJ1-4, with TRBD1 matching over 7 bases. From germline, CDR1 is SGHDN and CDR2 FVKESK. With V trimmed by 4 bases and J by 1 base, 3 bases remained unmatched. CDR3 length equals 15 residues. The CDR3 coding sequence is TGTGCCAGCAGCCTTTACAGGGGAACTAATGAAAAACTGTTTTTT. It translates to CASSLYRGTNEKLFF.

The chain has TRBV11-1 and TRBJ2-7; tentative D call: TRBD2 (7 bases). CDR1 and CDR2 (germline): SGHAT, FQDESV (reference sequence). The CDR3 consists of 14 residues. V shed 1 base and J shed 6 bases, with 13 bases lying between them. The CDR3 region is CASSLEGGFGEQYF. The CDR3 nucleotides are TGTGCCAGCAGCTTAGAGGGGGGGTTCGGCGAGCAGTACTTC.

Here the CDR3 reads CASGRTEYSNQPQHF. The CDR3 DNA reads as TGTGCCAGCGGGCGTACAGAGTATAGCAATCAGCCCCAGCATTTT. The chain uses TRBV7-8 and TRBJ1-5, with D unresolved. This CDR3 is built from 15 residues. CDR1 SGHVS and CDR2 FQNEAQ come from the germline V gene. Between the trimmed V and J ends, which lost 8 bases and 0 bases, there was a span of 14 bases.

The chain carries TRBV27 and TRBJ1-1; unclear D gene. The germline gives CDR1 MNHEY, CDR2 SMNVEV (reference sequence). V was clipped by 2 bases and J by 2 bases, with 9 bases between them. The CDR3 loop spans 14 amino acids. In DNA form, the CDR3 reads TGTGCCAGCAGTTTAAGCCGAGTCAACACTGAAGCTTTCTTT. Translation gives CASSLSRVNTEAFF.

This chain links TRBV18 with TRBJ1-6; 7 bases are a match to TRBD1. V lost 3 bases to trimming and J lost 9 bases; unmatched junction nucleotides: 5. The CDR3 runs to 14 residues. Germline values: CDR1 KGHSH, CDR2 LQKENI. CDR3 nucleotide sequence: TGTGCCAGCTCACCTGACAGGGTGCGTTCACCCCTCCACTTT. Its protein is CASSPDRVRSPLHF.

The gene calls are TRBV5-6 and TRBJ2-1, with 10 bases lining up with TRBD1. Looked up from germline, CDR1 is SGHDT and CDR2 is YYEEEE. V gave up 7 bases and J gave up 8 bases; unmatched junction bases: 3. The CDR3 runs 12 residues. The CDR3 nucleotides read TGTGCCAGCGGGACAGGGGCGGATGAGCAGTTCTTC. Residues: CASGTGADEQFF.

The chain uses TRBV2 and TRBJ2-2, with TRBD1 matching over 7 bases. The CDR3 is 13 amino acids. V shed 9 bases and J 1 base; nucleotides not matched to a gene: 2. Germline values: CDR1 SNHLY, CDR2 FYNNEI. In nucleotides, the CDR3 is TGTGCCAGAGGGACAGAGAACACCGGGGAGCTGTTTTTT. This encodes CARGTENTGELFF.

This clone was counted a single time. The rearrangement uses TRBV2 and TRBJ1-1; D might be TRBD1 (6 bases). CDR3 length: 18 amino acids. CDR1 is SNHLY and CDR2 is FYNNEI in the germline V gene. Trimming cost V 2 bases and J 5 bases, with 24 bases left between them. Here the CDR3 DNA reads TGTGCCAGCAGTGAATCGAAGCACACAGGGCCAGGGAGAACTGAAGCTTTCTTT. Translation gives CASSESKHTGPGRTEAFF.

The count of this clone is one. The chain has TRBV10-3 and TRBJ2-2, with TRBD1 as a possible D gene (6 bases). CDR3 size: 14 residues. Per the germline V gene, CDR1 is ENHRY and CDR2 is SYGVKD. The V gene lost 7 bases and the J gene lost 1 base, with 10 bases spanning the gap. The CDR3 nucleotides are TGTGCCATCAAGCCAGGGGAGAACACCGGGGAGCTGTTTTTT. This encodes CAIKPGENTGELFF.

This sequence joins TRBV6-1 and TRBJ2-1; 10 nucleotides agree with TRBD1. The CDR3 extends over 17 amino acids. The V gene end was trimmed by 1 base and the J gene end by 2 bases; junction bases not matched to a gene: 5. Germline V CDR1 and CDR2: MNHNS, SASEGT. The CDR3 reads CASSEGQGAATYNEQFF. Written as DNA, the CDR3 is TGTGCCAGCAGTGAAGGACAGGGGGCCGCCACCTACAATGAGCAGTTCTTC.

The CDR3 region has the DNA TGTGCCAGCAGTTTTATCGGGGACGAGCAGTACTTC. Translation: CASSFIGDEQYF. The chain employs TRBV12-3 or TRBV12-4 and TRBJ2-7, with D possibly being TRBD2 (5 bases). The CDR3 is 12 residues long. V was trimmed by 3 bases and J by 5 bases, leaving 8 bases between them.